This is a list of T cell receptor beta chains from one sample in a study of blood T cell repertoires in COVID-19. Assay used: immunoSEQ multiplex PCR; TCRdb lists only in-frame clones, some missing. The sample consists of 88,000 or so clones, roughly four fifths of them appearing once. Sequenced: peripheral blood. The receptors were gathered from a man older than 75 with acute or convalescent COVID-19. Both conserved end residues are part of each CDR3. The D gene is left open where the match is weak. Clone size, where shown, is once, few, many, or a class for clones that have expanded.

D gene: .; V gene: TRBV10-3; clone size: .; J gene: TRBJ1-5; CDR3 DNA: TGTGCCATCCGAGGACAGCCCAATCAGCCCCAGCATTTT; CDR3 protein: CAIRGQPNQPQHF
D gene: TRBD2; V gene: TRBV10-3; clone size: .; J gene: TRBJ2-5; CDR3 DNA: TGTGCCATCAGTGACCCAGCGGGGGGCCTACAAGAGACCCAGTACTTC; CDR3 protein: CAISDPAGGLQETQYF
D gene: .; V gene: TRBV19; clone size: .; J gene: TRBJ2-6; CDR3 DNA: TGTGCCAGTAGTATAGGGCTCGGGGCCAACGTCCTGACTTTC; CDR3 protein: CASSIGLGANVLTF
D gene: TRBD1; V gene: TRBV6-6; clone size: .; J gene: TRBJ1-5; CDR3 DNA: TGTGCCAGCAGCCAGACAGGGGGCCGCAATCAGCCCCAGCATTTT; CDR3 protein: CASSQTGGRNQPQHF
D gene: .; V gene: TRBV5-1; clone size: .; J gene: TRBJ2-2; CDR3 DNA: TGCGCCAGCAGCTTTCAGGGGTGGAACACCGGGGAGCTGTTTTTT; CDR3 protein: CASSFQGWNTGELFF
D gene: .; V gene: TRBV4-1; clone size: .; J gene: TRBJ1-4; CDR3 DNA: TGCGCCAGCAGCCAAGATGGGAGCGTTTCCATTGCCCTTGATGAAAAACTGTTTTTT; CDR3 protein: CASSQDGSVSIALDEKLFF
D gene: .; V gene: TRBV3-1/TRBV3-2; clone size: once; J gene: TRBJ1-2; CDR3 DNA: TGTGCCAGCAGCCAAGGGGGGCAGGGGAAATACTATGGCTACACCTTC; CDR3 protein: CASSQGGQGKYYGYTF
D gene: .; V gene: TRBV10-3; clone size: .; J gene: TRBJ2-7; CDR3 DNA: TGTGCCATCAGTGATGTTAGACAGGCTCGTTCCTACGAGCAGTACTTC; CDR3 protein: CAISDVRQARSYEQYF
D gene: .; V gene: TRBV19; clone size: .; J gene: TRBJ1-1; CDR3 DNA: TGTGCCAGTAGTATATGGTTTAGGGTGACACCAGGAGGGGACACTGAAGCTTTCTTT; CDR3 protein: CASSIWFRVTPGGDTEAFF
D gene: TRBD1; V gene: TRBV5-4; clone size: .; J gene: TRBJ2-5; CDR3 DNA: TGTGCCAGCAGCTCACCGGGACAGAGCTTAGAGACCCAGTACTTC; CDR3 protein: CASSSPGQSLETQYF
D gene: TRBD1; V gene: TRBV28; clone size: .; J gene: TRBJ2-7; CDR3 DNA: TGTGCCAGCAGTTTGGGGACAGATTACGAGCAGTACTTC; CDR3 protein: CASSLGTDYEQYF